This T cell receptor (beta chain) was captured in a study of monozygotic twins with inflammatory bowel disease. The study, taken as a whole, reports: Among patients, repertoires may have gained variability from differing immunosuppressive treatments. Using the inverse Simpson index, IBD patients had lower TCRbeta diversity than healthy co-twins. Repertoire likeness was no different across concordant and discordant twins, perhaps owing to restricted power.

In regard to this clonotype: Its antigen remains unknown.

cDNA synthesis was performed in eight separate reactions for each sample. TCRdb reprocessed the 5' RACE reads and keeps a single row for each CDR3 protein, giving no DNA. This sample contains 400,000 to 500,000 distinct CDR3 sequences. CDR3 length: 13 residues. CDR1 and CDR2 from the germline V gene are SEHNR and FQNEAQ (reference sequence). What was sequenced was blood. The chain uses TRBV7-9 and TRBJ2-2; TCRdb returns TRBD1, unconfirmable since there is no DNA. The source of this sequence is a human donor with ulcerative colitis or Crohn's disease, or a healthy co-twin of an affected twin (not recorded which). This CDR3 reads CASSFTGLGELFF. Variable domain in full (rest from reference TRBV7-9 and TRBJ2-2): DTGVSQNPRHKITKRGQNVTFRCDPISEHNRLYWYRQTLGQGPEFLTYFQNEAQLEKSRLLSDRFSAERPKGSFSTLEIQRTEQGDSAMYLCASSFTGLGELFFGEGSRLTVL.